The clone carrying this TCR beta chain occurred a few times. This sample was included in a study of T-cell memory formation after mild COVID-19. Germline CDR1 is SGHRS and CDR2 is YFSETQ. The CDR3 is 13 residues long. J gave up 2 bases and V 5 bases, and 4 bases lay outside the gene matches. 5'RACE primed from the constant segment yielded TCR alpha and TCR beta cDNA libraries bearing sample barcodes and UMIs. One entry per CDR3 protein, called by TCRdb with MiXCR from the 5' RACE reads. The table lists around 320,000 distinct CDR3 sequences, 25% to 30% of them singletons. The chain uses TRBV5-1 and TRBJ2-7; the match to TRBD2 covers 7 bases. The TCR sequence derives from an adult woman who had mild COVID-19 (a few samples of this study predate the infection). Cell type and time point are not known. The sample taken for sequencing was PBMCs or a T cell subset sorted from them (not recorded which). As DNA, the CDR3 is TGCGCCAGCAGGCCTAGCGGTCCCTACGAGCAGTACTTC. Protein sequence: CASRPSGPYEQYF.